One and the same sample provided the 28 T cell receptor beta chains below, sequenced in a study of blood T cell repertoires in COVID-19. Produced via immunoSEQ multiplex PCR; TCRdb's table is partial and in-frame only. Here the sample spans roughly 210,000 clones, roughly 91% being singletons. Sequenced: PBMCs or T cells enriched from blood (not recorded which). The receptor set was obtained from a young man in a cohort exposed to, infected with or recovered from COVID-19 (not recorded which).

CDR3 sequence reads: CASSYRSGGTEAFF. The CDR3 DNA reads TGTGCCAGCAGTTACAGGTCAGGGGGGACTGAAGCTTTCTTT. The chain carries TRBV11-2 and TRBJ1-1, with 7 positions matching TRBD1. The V gene end was trimmed by 6 bases and the J gene end by 5 bases; junction bases not matched to a gene: 9. CDR3 length: 14 amino acids. The germline CDR1 and CDR2 sequences are SGHAT and FQNNGV.

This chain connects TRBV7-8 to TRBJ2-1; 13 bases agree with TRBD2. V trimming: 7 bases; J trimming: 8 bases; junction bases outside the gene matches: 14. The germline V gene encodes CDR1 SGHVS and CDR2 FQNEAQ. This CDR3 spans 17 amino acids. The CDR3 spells CASNPGPWTSGSHEQFF. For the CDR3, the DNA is TGTGCCAGCAACCCCGGGCCCTGGACTAGCGGGAGCCATGAGCAGTTCTTC.

The CDR3 sequence: CASSSLDTQYF. The CDR3 DNA sequence: TGTGCCAGCAGCTCGTTAGATACGCAGTATTTT. This chain joins TRBV5-6 and TRBJ2-3; D gene ambiguous. Germline V lookup: CDR1 SGHDT, CDR2 YYEEEE. The ends were cut back, 3 bases at V and 5 bases at J, with 4 bases in the middle. The CDR3 runs to 11 residues.

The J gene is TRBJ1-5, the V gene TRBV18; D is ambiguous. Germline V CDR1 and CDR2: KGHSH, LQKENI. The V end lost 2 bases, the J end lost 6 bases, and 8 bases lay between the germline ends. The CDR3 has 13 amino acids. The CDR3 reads CASSPGTGQPQHF. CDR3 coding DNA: TGTGCCAGCTCACCAGGAACGGGTCAGCCCCAGCATTTT.

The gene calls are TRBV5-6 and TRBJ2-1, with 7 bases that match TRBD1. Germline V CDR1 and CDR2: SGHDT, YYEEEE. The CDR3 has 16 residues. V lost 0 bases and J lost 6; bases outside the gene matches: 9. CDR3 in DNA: TGTGCCAGCAGCTTGGCCATGAGGGGGCGCAGCAATGAGCAGTTCTTC. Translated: CASSLAMRGRSNEQFF.

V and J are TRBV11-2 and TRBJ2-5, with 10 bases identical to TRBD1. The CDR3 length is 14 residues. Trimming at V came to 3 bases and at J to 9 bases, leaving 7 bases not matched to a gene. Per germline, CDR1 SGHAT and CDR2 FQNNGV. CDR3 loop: CASSFYGDRGPQYF. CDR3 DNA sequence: TGTGCCAGCAGCTTCTATGGGGACAGGGGACCCCAGTACTTC.

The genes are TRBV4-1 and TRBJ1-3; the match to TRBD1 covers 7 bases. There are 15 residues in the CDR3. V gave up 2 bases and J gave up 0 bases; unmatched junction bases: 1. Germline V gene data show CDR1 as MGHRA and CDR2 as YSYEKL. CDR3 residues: CASSQTGASGNTIYF. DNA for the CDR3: TGCGCCAGCAGCCAAACAGGGGCCTCTGGAAACACCATATATTTT.

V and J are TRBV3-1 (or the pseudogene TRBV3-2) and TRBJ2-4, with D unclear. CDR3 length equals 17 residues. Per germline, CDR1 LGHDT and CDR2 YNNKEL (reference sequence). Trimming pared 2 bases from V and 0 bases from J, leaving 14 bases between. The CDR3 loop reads CASSQSDTSLAKNIQYF. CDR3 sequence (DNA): TGTGCCAGCAGCCAATCAGATACCTCATTAGCCAAAAACATTCAGTACTTC.

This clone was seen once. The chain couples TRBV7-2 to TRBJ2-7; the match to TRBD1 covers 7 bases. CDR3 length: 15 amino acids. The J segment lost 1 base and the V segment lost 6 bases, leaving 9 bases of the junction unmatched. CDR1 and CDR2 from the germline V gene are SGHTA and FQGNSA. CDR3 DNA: TGTGCCAGCAGTTCTACAGGGGCCCCTTCCTACGAGCAGTACTTC. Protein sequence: CASSSTGAPSYEQYF.

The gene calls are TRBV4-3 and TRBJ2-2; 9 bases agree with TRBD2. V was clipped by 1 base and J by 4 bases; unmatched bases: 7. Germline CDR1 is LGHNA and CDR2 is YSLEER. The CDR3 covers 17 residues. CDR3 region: CASSQAAGGLLTGELFF. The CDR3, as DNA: TGCGCCAGCAGCCAAGCGGCGGGAGGGCTCCTCACCGGGGAGCTGTTTTTT.

DNA of the CDR3: TGTGCCAGCAGTTACGTCGTCGGTGGAGGGAATGAGCAGTTCTTC. Its protein product is CASSYVVGGGNEQFF. The chain is built from TRBV6-5 and TRBJ2-1; D is perhaps TRBD2 (6 bases). Germline assignment: CDR1 MNHEY and CDR2 SVGAGI. Between the trimmed V and J ends, which lost 2 bases and 7 bases, there was a span of 15 bases. The CDR3 is 15 amino acids.

The CDR3 loop reads CATSRDTAESGNTIYF. The CDR3 bases are TGTGCCACCAGCAGAGACACAGCCGAATCTGGAAACACCATATATTTT. This chain links TRBV15 with TRBJ1-3, with D unclear. The germline CDR1 and CDR2 sequences are LNHNV and YYDKDF (reference sequence). This CDR3 has 16 residues. V was clipped by 0 bases and J by 1 base, with 10 bases between them.

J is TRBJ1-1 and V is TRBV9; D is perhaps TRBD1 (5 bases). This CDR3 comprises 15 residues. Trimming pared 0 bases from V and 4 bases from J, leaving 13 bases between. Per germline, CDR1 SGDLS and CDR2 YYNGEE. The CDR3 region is CASSVELQGSTEAFF. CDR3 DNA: TGTGCCAGCAGCGTAGAATTGCAGGGATCCACTGAAGCTTTCTTT.

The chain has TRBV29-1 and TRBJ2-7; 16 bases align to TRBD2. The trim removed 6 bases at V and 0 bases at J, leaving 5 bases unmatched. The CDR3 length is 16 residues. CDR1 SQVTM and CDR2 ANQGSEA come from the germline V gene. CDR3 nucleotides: TGCAGCGTCGCCGGGACTAGCGGGAGGGCCTCCTACGAGCAGTACTTC. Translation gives CSVAGTSGRASYEQYF.

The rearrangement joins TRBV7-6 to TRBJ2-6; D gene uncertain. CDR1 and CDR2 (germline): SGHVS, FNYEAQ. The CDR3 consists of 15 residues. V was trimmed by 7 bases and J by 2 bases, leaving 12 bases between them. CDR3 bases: TGTGCCAGCACCCCCAGTGTCCCTGGGGCCAACGTCCTGACTTTC. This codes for CASTPSVPGANVLTF. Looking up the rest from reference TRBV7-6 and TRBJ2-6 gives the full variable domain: GAGVSQSPRYKVTKRGQDVALRCDPISGHVSLYWYRQALGQGPEFLTYFNYEAQQDKSGLPNDRFSAERPEGSISTLTIQRTEQRDSAMYRCASTPSVPGANVLTFGAGSRLTVL.

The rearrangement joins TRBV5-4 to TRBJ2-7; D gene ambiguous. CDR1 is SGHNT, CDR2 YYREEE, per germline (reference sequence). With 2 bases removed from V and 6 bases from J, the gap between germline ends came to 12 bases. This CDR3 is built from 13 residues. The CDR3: CASSLDNIAEQYF. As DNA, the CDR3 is TGTGCCAGCAGCTTAGATAACATTGCCGAGCAGTACTTC.

CDR3 in amino acids: CASSLEAMARDTIYF. CDR3 bases: TGTGCCAGCAGCTTAGAAGCGATGGCGAGAGACACCATATATTTT. This rearrangement joins TRBV7-2 to TRBJ1-3; unclear D gene. V was pared by 1 base and J by 8 bases, with 15 bases between. The CDR3 loop spans 15 amino acids. The V gene's germline CDR1 is SGHTA and CDR2 FQGNSA.

The CDR3 is CASSLRVSYEQYF. CDR3 nucleotides: TGTGCCAGCAGTTTGCGGGTCTCCTACGAGCAGTACTTC. This chain connects TRBV12-3 or TRBV12-4 to TRBJ2-7, with D perhaps matching TRBD2 (5 bases). Trimming left V 3 bases short and J 0 bases short, with 6 bases between. This CDR3 has 13 residues.

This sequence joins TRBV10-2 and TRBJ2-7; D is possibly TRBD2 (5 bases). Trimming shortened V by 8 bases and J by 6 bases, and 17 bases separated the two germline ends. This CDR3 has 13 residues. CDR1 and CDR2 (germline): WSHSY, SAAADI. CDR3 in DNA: TGCGCCAGCGGAATCAAGGGAAGCGGCGAGCAGTACTTC. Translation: CASGIKGSGEQYF.

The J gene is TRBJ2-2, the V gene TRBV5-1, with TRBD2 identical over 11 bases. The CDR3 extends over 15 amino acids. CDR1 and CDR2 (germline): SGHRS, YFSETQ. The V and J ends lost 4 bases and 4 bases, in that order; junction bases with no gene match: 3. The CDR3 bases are TGCGCCAGCAGCATTGGGACTAGCGGCACCGGGGAGCTGTTTTTT. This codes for CASSIGTSGTGELFF.

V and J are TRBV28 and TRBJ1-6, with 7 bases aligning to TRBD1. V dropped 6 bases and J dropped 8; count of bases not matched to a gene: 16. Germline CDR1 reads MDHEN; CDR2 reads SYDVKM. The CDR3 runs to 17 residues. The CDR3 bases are TGTGCCAGCAGCCGGACGAATGACAGGGTGGAGGATTCACCCCTCCACTTT. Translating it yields CASSRTNDRVEDSPLHF.

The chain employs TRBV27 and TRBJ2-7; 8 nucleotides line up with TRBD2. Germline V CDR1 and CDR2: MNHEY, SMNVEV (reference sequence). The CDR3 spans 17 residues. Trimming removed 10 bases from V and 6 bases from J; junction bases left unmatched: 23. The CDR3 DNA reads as TGTGCCAAAACCCCCCGGGGACTAGACGCACCGTCTGGCGAGCAGTACTTC. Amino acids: CAKTPRGLDAPSGEQYF.

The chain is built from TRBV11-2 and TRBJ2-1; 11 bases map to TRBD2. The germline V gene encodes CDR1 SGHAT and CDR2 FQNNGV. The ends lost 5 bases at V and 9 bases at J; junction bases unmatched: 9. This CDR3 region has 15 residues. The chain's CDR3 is CASSHELAGVSEQFF. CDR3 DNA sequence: TGTGCCAGCAGCCACGAACTAGCGGGAGTTAGTGAGCAGTTCTTC.

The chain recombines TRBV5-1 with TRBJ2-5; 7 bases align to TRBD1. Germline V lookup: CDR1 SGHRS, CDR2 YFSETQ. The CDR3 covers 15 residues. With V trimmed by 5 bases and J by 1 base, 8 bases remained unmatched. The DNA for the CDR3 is TGCGCCAGCAGTCTCGGGACAGTCATCCAAGAGACCCAGTACTTC. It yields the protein CASSLGTVIQETQYF.

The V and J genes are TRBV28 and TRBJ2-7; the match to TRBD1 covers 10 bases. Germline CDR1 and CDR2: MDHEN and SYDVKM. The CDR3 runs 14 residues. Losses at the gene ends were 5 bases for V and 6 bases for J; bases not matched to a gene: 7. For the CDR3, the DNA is TGTGCCAGCAGTAGGACAGGGGGAGTAAGCGAGCAGTACTTC. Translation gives CASSRTGGVSEQYF.

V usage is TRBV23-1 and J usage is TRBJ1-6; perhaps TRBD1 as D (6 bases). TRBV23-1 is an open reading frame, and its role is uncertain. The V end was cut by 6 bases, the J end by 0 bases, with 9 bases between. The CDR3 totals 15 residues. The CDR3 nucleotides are TGCGCCAGCAGAACAGGGAACTCCTATAATTCACCCCTCCACTTT. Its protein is CASRTGNSYNSPLHF.

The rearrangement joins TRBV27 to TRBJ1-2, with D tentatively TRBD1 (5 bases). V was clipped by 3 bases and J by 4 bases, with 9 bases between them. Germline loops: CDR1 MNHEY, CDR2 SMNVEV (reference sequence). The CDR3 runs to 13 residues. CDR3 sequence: CASSFGGGYGYTF. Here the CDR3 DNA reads TGTGCCAGCAGTTTCGGGGGTGGCTATGGCTACACCTTC.

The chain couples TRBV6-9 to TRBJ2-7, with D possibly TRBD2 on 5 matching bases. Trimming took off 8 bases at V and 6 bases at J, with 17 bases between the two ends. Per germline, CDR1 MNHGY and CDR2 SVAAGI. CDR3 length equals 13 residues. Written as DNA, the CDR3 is TGTGCCAGCGCCCGGGGATTCGGATGCGAGCAGTACTTC. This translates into CASARGFGCEQYF.